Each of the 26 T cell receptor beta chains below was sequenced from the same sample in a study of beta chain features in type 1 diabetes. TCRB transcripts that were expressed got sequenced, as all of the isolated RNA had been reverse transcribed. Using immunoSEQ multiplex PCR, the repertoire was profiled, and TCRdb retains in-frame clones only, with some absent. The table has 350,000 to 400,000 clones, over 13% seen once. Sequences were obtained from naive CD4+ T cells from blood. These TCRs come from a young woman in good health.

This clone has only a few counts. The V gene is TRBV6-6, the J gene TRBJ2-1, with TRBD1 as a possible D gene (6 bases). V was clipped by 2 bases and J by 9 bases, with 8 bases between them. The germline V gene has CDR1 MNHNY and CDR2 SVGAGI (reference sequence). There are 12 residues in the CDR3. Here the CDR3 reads CASSYTGSEQFF. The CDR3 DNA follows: TGTGCCAGCAGTTACACAGGGAGTGAGCAGTTCTTC.

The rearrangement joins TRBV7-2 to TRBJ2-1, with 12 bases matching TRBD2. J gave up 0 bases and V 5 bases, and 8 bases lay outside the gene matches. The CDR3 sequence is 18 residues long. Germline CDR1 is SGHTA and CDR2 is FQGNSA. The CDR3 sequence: CASSLRLAGEISYNEQFF. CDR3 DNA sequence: TGTGCCAGCAGCCTAAGACTAGCGGGGGAGATCTCCTACAATGAGCAGTTCTTC.

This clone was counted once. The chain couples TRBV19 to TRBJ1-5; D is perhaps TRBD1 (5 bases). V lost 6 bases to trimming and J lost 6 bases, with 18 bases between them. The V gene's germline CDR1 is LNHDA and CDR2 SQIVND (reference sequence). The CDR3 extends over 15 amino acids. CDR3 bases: TGTGCCAGTAGCTCGACGACAGATTATTTTCAGCCCCAGCATTTT. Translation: CASSSTTDYFQPQHF. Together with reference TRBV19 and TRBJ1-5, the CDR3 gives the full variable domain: DGGITQSPKYLFRKEGQNVTLSCEQNLNHDAMYWYRQDPGQGLRLIYYSQIVNDFQKGDIAEGYSVSREKKESFPLTVTSAQKNPTAFYLCASSSTTDYFQPQHFGDGTRLSIL.

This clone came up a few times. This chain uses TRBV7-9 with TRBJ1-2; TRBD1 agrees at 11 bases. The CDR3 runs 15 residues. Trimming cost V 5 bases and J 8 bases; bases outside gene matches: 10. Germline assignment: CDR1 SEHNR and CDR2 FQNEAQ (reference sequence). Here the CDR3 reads CASSGVDRGLGGYTF. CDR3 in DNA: TGTGCCAGCAGCGGAGTGGACAGGGGGCTAGGAGGCTACACCTTC.

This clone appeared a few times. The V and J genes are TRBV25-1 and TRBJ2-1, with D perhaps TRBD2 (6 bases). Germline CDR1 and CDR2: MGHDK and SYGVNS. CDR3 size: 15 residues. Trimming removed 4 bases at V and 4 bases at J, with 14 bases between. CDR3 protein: CASSVSGRSYNEQFF. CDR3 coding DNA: TGTGCCAGCAGTGTATCCGGGAGATCGTACAATGAGCAGTTCTTC. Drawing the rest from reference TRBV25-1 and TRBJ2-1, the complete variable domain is EADIYQTPRYLVIGTGKKITLECSQTMGHDKMYWYQQDPGMELHLIHYSYGVNSTEKGDLSSESTVSRIRTEHFPLTLESARPSHTSQYLCASSVSGRSYNEQFFGPGTRLTVL.

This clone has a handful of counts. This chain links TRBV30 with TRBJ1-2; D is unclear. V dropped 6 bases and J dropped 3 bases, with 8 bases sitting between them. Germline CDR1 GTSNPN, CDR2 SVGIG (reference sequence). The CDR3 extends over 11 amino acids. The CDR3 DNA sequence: TGTGCCTGCGGTATGGACTATGGCTACACCTTC. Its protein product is CACGMDYGYTF.

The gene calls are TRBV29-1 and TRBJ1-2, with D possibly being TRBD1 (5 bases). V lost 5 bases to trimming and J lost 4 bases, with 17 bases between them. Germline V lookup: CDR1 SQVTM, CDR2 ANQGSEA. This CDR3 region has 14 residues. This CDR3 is CSVRAGLHSYGYTF. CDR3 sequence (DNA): TGCAGCGTTAGGGCAGGGCTTCATAGCTATGGCTACACCTTC.

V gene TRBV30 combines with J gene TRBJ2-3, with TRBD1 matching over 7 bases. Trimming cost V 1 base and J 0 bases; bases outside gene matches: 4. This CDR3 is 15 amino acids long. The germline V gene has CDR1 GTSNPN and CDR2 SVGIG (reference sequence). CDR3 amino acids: CAWSAPGQSTDTQYF. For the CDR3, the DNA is TGTGCCTGGAGTGCCCCGGGACAGAGCACAGATACGCAGTATTTT. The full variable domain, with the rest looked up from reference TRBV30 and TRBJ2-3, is SQTIHQWPATLVQPVGSPLSLECTVEGTSNPNLYWYRQAAGRGLQLLFYSVGIGQISSEVPQNLSASRPQDRQFILSSKKLLLSDSGFYLCAWSAPGQSTDTQYFGPGTRLTVL.

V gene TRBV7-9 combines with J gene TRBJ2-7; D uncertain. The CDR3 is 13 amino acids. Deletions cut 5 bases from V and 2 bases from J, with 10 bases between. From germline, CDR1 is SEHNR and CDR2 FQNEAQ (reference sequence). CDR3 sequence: CASSLTVAYEQYF. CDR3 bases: TGTGCCAGCAGCCTGACTGTCGCCTACGAGCAGTACTTC.

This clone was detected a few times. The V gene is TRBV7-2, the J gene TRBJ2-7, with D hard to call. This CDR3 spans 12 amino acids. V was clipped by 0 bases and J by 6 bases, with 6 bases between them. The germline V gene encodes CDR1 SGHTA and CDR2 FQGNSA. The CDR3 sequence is CASSLALLEQYF. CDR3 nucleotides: TGTGCCAGCAGCTTAGCGCTACTCGAGCAGTACTTC.

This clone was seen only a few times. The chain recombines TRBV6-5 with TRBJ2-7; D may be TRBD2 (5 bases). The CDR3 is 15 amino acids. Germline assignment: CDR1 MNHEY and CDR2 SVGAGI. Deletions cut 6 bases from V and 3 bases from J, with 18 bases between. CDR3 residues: CASSPARRQSYEQYF. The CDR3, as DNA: TGTGCCAGCAGCCCGGCTCGGAGGCAGAGCTACGAGCAGTACTTC.

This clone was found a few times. The CDR3: CASSPPGGDQPQHF. The CDR3 DNA is TGTGCCAGCTCACCACCGGGGGGAGATCAGCCCCAGCATTTT. V is TRBV18 and J is TRBJ1-5, with a possible D match to TRBD1 (5 bases). Trimming left V 0 bases short and J 5 bases short, with 8 bases between. CDR1 and CDR2 (germline): KGHSH, LQKENI. There are 14 residues in the CDR3. Full variable domain (missing parts from reference TRBV18 and TRBJ1-5): NAGVMQNPRHLVRRRGQEARLRCSPMKGHSHVYWYRQLPEEGLKFMVYLQKENIIDESGMPKERFSAEFPKEGPSILRIQQVVRGDSAAYFCASSPPGGDQPQHFGDGTRLSIL.

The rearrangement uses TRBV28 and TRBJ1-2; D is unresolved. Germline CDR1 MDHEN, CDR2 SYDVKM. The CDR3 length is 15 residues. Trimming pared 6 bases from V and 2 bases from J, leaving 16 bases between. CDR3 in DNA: TGTGCCAGCAGCACTGCGGGCAGAGTAAACTATGGCTACACCTTC. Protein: CASSTAGRVNYGYTF.

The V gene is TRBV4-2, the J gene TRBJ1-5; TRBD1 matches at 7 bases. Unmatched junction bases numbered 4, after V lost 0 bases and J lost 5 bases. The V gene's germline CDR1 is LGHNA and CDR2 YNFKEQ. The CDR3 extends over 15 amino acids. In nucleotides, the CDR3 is TGTGCCAGCAGCCAAGAGACAGGGCGAGATCAGCCCCAGCATTTT. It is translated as CASSQETGRDQPQHF.

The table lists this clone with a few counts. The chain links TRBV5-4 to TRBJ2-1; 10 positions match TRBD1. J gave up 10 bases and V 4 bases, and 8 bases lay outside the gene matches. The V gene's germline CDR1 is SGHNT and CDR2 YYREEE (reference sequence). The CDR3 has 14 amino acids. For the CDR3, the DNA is TGTGCCAGCAGCACGAGACAGGGGGCGCAGGAGCAGTTCTTC. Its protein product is CASSTRQGAQEQFF.

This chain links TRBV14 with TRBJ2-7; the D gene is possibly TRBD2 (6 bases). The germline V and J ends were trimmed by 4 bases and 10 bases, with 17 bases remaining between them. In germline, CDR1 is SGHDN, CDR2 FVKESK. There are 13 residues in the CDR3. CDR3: CASSPILASPQYF. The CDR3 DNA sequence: TGTGCCAGCAGCCCTATTCTAGCGAGCCCTCAGTACTTC.

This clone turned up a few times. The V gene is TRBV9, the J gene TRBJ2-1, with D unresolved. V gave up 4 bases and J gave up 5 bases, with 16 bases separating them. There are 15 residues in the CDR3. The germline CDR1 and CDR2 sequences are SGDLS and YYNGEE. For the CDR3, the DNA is TGTGCCAGCAGCCAAGACTCCCTTCCTCACAATGAGCAGTTCTTC. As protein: CASSQDSLPHNEQFF.

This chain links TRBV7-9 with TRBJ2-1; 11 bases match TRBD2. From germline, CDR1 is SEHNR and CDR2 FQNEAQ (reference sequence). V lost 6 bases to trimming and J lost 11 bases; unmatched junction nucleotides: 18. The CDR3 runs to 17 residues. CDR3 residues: CASREGAGTSGTFKQFF. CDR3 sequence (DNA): TGTGCCAGCAGGGAAGGGGCCGGGACTAGCGGAACCTTTAAGCAGTTCTTC.

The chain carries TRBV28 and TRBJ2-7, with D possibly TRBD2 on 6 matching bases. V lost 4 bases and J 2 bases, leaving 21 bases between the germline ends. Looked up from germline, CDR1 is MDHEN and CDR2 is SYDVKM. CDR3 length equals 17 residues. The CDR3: CASSSNPGYRRAYEQYF. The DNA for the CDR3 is TGTGCCAGCAGTTCAAATCCTGGCTACAGGAGGGCCTACGAGCAGTACTTC.

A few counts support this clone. The CDR3 nucleotides are TGTGCCAGTAGCCTCCGTGACCAAGAGACCCAGTACTTC. Its translation: CASSLRDQETQYF. V is TRBV19 and J is TRBJ2-5; D call uncertain. Trimming took off 6 bases at V and 0 bases at J, with 8 bases between the two ends. Looked up from germline, CDR1 is LNHDA and CDR2 is SQIVND (reference sequence). The CDR3 consists of 13 residues.

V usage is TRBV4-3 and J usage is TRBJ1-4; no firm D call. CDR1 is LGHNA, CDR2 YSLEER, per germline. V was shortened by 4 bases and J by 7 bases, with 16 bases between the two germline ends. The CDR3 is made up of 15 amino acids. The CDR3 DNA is TGCGCCAGCAGCCTCCTCGGACCTGGGAGTGAAAAACTGTTTTTT. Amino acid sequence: CASSLLGPGSEKLFF.

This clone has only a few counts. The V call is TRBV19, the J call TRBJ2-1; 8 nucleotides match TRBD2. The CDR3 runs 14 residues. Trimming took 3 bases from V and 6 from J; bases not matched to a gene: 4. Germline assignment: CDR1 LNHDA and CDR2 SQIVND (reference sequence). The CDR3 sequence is CASSIGLAVNEQFF. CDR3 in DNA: TGTGCCAGTAGTATCGGACTAGCAGTCAATGAGCAGTTCTTC.

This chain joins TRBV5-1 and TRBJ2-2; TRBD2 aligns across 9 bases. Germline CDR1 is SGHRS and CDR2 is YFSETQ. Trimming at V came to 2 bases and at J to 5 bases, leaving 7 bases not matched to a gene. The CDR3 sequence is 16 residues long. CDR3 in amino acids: CASSLGLAGRTGELFF. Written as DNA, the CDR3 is TGCGCCAGCAGCTTAGGCCTAGCGGGAAGAACCGGGGAGCTGTTTTTT.

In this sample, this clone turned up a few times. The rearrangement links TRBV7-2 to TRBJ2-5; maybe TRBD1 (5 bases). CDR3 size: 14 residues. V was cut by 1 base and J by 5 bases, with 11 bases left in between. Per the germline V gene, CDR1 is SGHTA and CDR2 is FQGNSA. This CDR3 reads CASSLGSGAETQYF. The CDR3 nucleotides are TGTGCCAGCAGCTTAGGGAGTGGGGCGGAGACCCAGTACTTC.

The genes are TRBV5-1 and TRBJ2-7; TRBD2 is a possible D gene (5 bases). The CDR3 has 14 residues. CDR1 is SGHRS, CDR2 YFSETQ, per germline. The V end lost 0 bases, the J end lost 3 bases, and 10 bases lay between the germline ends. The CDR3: CASSLVASNYEQYF. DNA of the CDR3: TGCGCCAGCAGCTTGGTAGCTAGCAACTACGAGCAGTACTTC.

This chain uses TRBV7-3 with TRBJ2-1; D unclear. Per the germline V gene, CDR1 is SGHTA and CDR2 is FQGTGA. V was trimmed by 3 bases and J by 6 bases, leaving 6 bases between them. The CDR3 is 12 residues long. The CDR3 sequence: CASSFRSNEQFF. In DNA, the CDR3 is TGTGCCAGCAGCTTCAGGTCCAATGAGCAGTTCTTC. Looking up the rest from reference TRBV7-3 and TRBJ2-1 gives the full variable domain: GAGVSQTPSNKVTEKGKYVELRCDPISGHTALYWYRQSLGQGPEFLIYFQGTGAADDSGLPNDRFFAVRPEGSVSTLKIQRTERGDSAVYLCASSFRSNEQFFGPGTRLTVL.